This T cell receptor (delta chain) was captured in a study of Vδ1+ human thymocytes. Sequences come from RNA converted to cDNA by reverse transcription. CDR3 amplicons came from multiplex PCR with pooled V-gene forward and constant-region reverse primers. TCRdb redid the clone calls on the multiplex PCR reads with CATT. The repertoire holds some 27,000 delta-chain clones, with more than 6% as singletons. The CDR3 spans 16 residues. Germline-derived CDR1 and CDR2 are TSWWSYY and QGS. Trimming cost V 4 bases and J 0 bases, with 15 bases left between them. As to this clone: Its antigen is currently unknown.

After alphabeta T cell depletion, CD3+ Vdelta1+ Vdelta2- thymocytes were sorted. General study results and limits: Highly polyclonal TRG and TRD repertoires with Gaussian CDR3 length distributions appeared in thymus. Despite high sort purity, roughly 21% of thymic T cell receptor delta sequences were Vdelta2. Bulk repertoire data may be misinterpreted because of unexpected Vdelta2 sequences.

The V gene is TRDV1, the J gene TRDJ1; the D is unclear. This TCR was sampled from a girl under three years old who had congenital heart surgery. The sequenced sample consisted of Vdelta1+ gamma-delta thymocytes from the thymus. Subset reported: FACS-sorted CD3+ TCRalphabeta- TCRVdelta1+ TCRVdelta2- thymocytes. In DNA form, the CDR3 reads TGTGCTCTTGGGGCCACTGCCCTCCCGTACACCGATAAACTCATCTTT. It yields the protein CALGATALPYTDKLIF.